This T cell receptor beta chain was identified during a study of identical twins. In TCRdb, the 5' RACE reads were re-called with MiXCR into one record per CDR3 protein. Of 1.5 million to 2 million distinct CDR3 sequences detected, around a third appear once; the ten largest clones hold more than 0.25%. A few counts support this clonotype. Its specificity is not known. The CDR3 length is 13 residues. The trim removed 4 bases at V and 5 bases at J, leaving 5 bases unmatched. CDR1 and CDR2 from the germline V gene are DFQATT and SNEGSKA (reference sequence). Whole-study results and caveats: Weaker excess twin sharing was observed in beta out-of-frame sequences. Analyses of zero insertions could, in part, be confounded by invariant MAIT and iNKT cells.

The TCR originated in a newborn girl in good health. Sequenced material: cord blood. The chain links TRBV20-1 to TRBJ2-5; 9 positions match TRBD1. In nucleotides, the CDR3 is TGCAGTGCTACGGACAGGGGTTGGGAGACCCAGTACTTC. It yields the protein CSATDRGWETQYF.